A single sample is the source of the 20 T cell receptor beta chains below, sequenced in a study of a mutant IDH1 vaccine in newly diagnosed glioma. TCRdb's copy holds only in-frame clones and misses some; the assay was immunoSEQ multiplex PCR. The sample has tens of thousands of clones; roughly 76% are singletons. Noted time point: week 35, safety follow-up. With topical imiquimod, each dose of the vaccine consisted of 300 ug of mutant IDH1 20-mer peptide. These receptors' targets are unknown. The source material was PBMCs, sampled from a glioma patient whose treatment included an IDH1 peptide vaccine. Receptor source: a man in his forties with glioma.

CDR3 sequence reads: CASSPGTSGRLYEQYF. In DNA, the CDR3 is TGTGCCAGCAGCCCGGGGACTAGCGGGAGGCTCTACGAGCAGTACTTC. The genes are TRBV7-3 and TRBJ2-7; 15 positions agree with TRBD2. Per the germline V gene, CDR1 is SGHTA and CDR2 is FQGTGA. The CDR3 has 16 amino acids. V shed 5 bases and J 3 bases; nucleotides not matched to a gene: 5.

The gene calls are TRBV27 and TRBJ2-7; D is perhaps TRBD1 or TRBD2 (5 bases each). Deletions cut 3 bases from V and 4 bases from J, with 10 bases between. Germline V CDR1 and CDR2: MNHEY, SMNVEV (reference sequence). The CDR3 consists of 13 residues. CDR3 nucleotide sequence: TGTGCCAGCAGTTTGGGACGTTTTTACGAGCAGTACTTC. Translation gives CASSLGRFYEQYF.

The rearrangement links TRBV18 to TRBJ1-1, with D perhaps matching TRBD1 (6 bases). The CDR3 is 13 amino acids. In germline, CDR1 is KGHSH, CDR2 LQKENI. With 6 bases removed from V and 4 bases from J, the gap between germline ends came to 12 bases. The chain's CDR3 is CASSQTGPTEAFF. The CDR3 nucleotides are TGTGCCAGCTCGCAAACAGGGCCCACTGAAGCTTTCTTT.

The chain links TRBV5-4 to TRBJ2-4; 12 nucleotides align to TRBD2. This CDR3 contains 17 residues. CDR1 SGHNT and CDR2 YYREEE come from the germline V gene (reference sequence). With V trimmed by 2 bases and J by 1 base, 4 bases remained unmatched. The CDR3: CASSFSTSGGAKNIQYF. For the CDR3, the DNA is TGTGCCAGCAGCTTTTCGACTAGCGGGGGTGCCAAAAACATTCAGTACTTC.

The chain recombines TRBV28 with TRBJ1-5; D may be TRBD1 (6 bases). CDR1 and CDR2 from the germline V gene are MDHEN and SYDVKM. V gave up 6 bases and J gave up 1 base, with 13 bases separating them. This CDR3 has 15 residues. CDR3 loop: CASSTGWKSNQPQHF. As DNA, the CDR3 is TGTGCCAGCAGCACAGGGTGGAAAAGCAATCAGCCCCAGCATTTT.

The rearrangement uses TRBV4-3 and TRBJ2-1; 7 nucleotides line up with TRBD2. From germline, CDR1 is LGHNA and CDR2 YSLEER. This CDR3 spans 16 amino acids. Trimming removed 1 base from V and 0 bases from J; junction bases left unmatched: 3. In DNA, the CDR3 is TGCGCCAGCAGCCAAGTAATAGCGGGCTCCTACAATGAGCAGTTCTTC. It specifies CASSQVIAGSYNEQFF.

The chain joins TRBV2 to TRBJ1-5, with D uncertain. Germline V lookup: CDR1 SNHLY, CDR2 FYNNEI. Trimming pared 10 bases from V and 5 bases from J, leaving 18 bases between. This CDR3 region has 14 residues. CDR3 coding DNA: TGTGCCATCAAGACCGGGCTCCTAGATCAGCCCCAGCATTTT. This encodes CAIKTGLLDQPQHF.

The genes are TRBV6-6 and TRBJ2-3; TRBD2 matches at 7 bases. CDR3 size: 15 residues. V dropped 0 bases and J dropped 4; count of bases not matched to a gene: 4. Germline-derived CDR1 and CDR2 are MNHNY and SVGAGI (reference sequence). The CDR3 spells CASSYSPGGADTQYF. CDR3 in DNA: TGTGCCAGCAGTTACTCGCCGGGAGGAGCAGATACGCAGTATTTT.

The chain has TRBV4-3 and TRBJ2-7; a weak D match, TRBD2 (6 bases). V was clipped by 0 bases and J by 3 bases, with 21 bases between them. CDR3 length: 18 residues. Germline V lookup: CDR1 LGHNA, CDR2 YSLEER. The CDR3 loop is CASSQERVAAVEGYEQYF. Here the CDR3 DNA reads TGCGCCAGCAGCCAAGAAAGGGTAGCGGCAGTAGAAGGCTACGAGCAGTACTTC.

The chain couples TRBV15 to TRBJ1-5; D is unresolved. The germline V gene encodes CDR1 LNHNV and CDR2 YYDKDF (reference sequence). With 0 bases removed from V and 0 bases from J, the gap between germline ends came to 9 bases. The CDR3 is 16 amino acids. Here the CDR3 reads CATSREKTVSNQPQHF. Here the CDR3 DNA reads TGTGCCACCAGCAGAGAAAAGACGGTTAGCAATCAGCCCCAGCATTTT.

This sequence joins TRBV19 and TRBJ1-5; 11 bases are a match to TRBD1. CDR1 LNHDA and CDR2 SQIVND come from the germline V gene (reference sequence). The CDR3 consists of 16 residues. With 5 bases clipped from V and 4 bases from J, the junction kept 7 bases outside the gene matches. CDR3: CASSSLGTGGNQPQHF. The CDR3 DNA reads as TGTGCCAGTAGTTCGTTAGGGACAGGGGGTAATCAGCCCCAGCATTTT.

The chain combines TRBV10-2 with TRBJ2-1, with D uncertain. The CDR3 is 17 residues long. Germline V gives CDR1 WSHSY, CDR2 SAAADI. Trimming left V 2 bases short and J 2 bases short, with 16 bases between. The CDR3 loop is CASSEPLGRTTYNEQFF. The CDR3 DNA follows: TGCGCCAGCAGTGAGCCCTTAGGGCGAACTACCTACAATGAGCAGTTCTTC.

J is TRBJ2-7 and V is TRBV18, with no clear D. The CDR3 loop spans 14 amino acids. Germline CDR1 and CDR2: KGHSH and LQKENI. The germline V and J ends were trimmed by 6 bases and 3 bases, with 15 bases remaining between them. For the CDR3, the DNA is TGTGCCAGCTCTCACCAGGCTAATATCTACGAGCAGTACTTC. Protein product: CASSHQANIYEQYF.

The count of this clone is one. The chain uses TRBV5-1 and TRBJ2-5; D may be TRBD2 (5 bases). Deletions cut 3 bases from V and 5 bases from J, with 8 bases between. Germline values: CDR1 SGHRS, CDR2 YFSETQ. The CDR3 consists of 12 residues. The CDR3 sequence: CASSSGSETQYF. The CDR3 DNA reads as TGCGCCAGCAGCTCGGGGTCTGAGACCCAGTACTTC.

The chain uses TRBV7-9 and TRBJ2-7, with D maybe TRBD2 (5 bases). In germline, CDR1 is SEHNR, CDR2 FQNEAQ (reference sequence). This CDR3 is 16 amino acids long. Trimming removed 1 base from V and 7 bases from J, with 20 bases in between. DNA for the CDR3: TGTGCCAGCAGCTTAGATGGTAGGGAGACCCTCGTTGAGCAGTACTTC. Translating it yields CASSLDGRETLVEQYF.

The genes are TRBV9 and TRBJ2-1; 7 nucleotides agree with TRBD2. Germline CDR1 reads SGDLS; CDR2 reads YYNGEE. The CDR3 loop spans 12 amino acids. The trim removed 2 bases at V and 11 bases at J, leaving 4 bases unmatched. The CDR3 reads CASSVEGTKQFF. CDR3 DNA: TGTGCCAGCAGCGTTGAGGGGACTAAGCAGTTCTTC. Combining the CDR3 with reference TRBV9 and TRBJ2-1 gives the whole variable domain DSGVTQTPKHLITATGQRVTLRCSPRSGDLSVYWYQQSLDQGLQFLIQYYNGEERAKGNILERFSAQQFPDLHSELNLSSLELGDSALYFCASSVEGTKQFFGPGTRLTVL.

The chain uses TRBV7-6 and TRBJ2-2, with D perhaps matching TRBD1 (6 bases). This CDR3 is 15 amino acids long. The germline V gene has CDR1 SGHVS and CDR2 FNYEAQ. The V end lost 5 bases, the J end lost 5 bases, and 15 bases lay between the germline ends. The CDR3, as DNA: TGTGCCAGCAGCCCCTGGACAGTAAGAACCGGGGAGCTGTTTTTT. It is translated as CASSPWTVRTGELFF. The full variable domain, in which reference TRBV7-6 and TRBJ2-2 provide the parts outside the CDR3, is GAGVSQSPRYKVTKRGQDVALRCDPISGHVSLYWYRQALGQGPEFLTYFNYEAQQDKSGLPNDRFSAERPEGSISTLTIQRTEQRDSAMYRCASSPWTVRTGELFFGEGSRLTVL.

The V and J genes are TRBV7-8 and TRBJ1-1, with 9 positions matching TRBD1. The CDR3 runs to 16 residues. CDR1 and CDR2 from the germline V gene are SGHVS and FQNEAQ. Trimming cost V 4 bases and J 4 bases; bases outside gene matches: 10. CDR3 coding DNA: TGTGCCAGCAGCTATAGAGGACAGGGGATGATCACTGAAGCTTTCTTT. Translating gives CASSYRGQGMITEAFF.

The V and J genes are TRBV7-2 and TRBJ2-7; D not certain. Germline lookup yields CDR1 SGHTA and CDR2 FQGNSA. Trimming shortened V by 5 bases and J by 3 bases, and 11 bases separated the two germline ends. This CDR3 is 13 amino acids long. The CDR3: CASSPLWSYEQYF. The CDR3 nucleotides are TGTGCCAGCAGCCCGCTCTGGAGCTACGAGCAGTACTTC.

J is TRBJ1-1 and V is TRBV6-6; D possibly corresponds to TRBD1 (6 bases). This CDR3 has 13 residues. The V end was cut by 6 bases, the J end by 4 bases, with 12 bases between. CDR1 and CDR2 (germline): MNHNY, SVGAGI (reference sequence). CDR3: CASSQDSSTEAFF. In nucleotides, the CDR3 is TGTGCCAGCAGCCAGGACAGCTCCACTGAAGCTTTCTTT.